The rows below give T cell receptor beta chains drawn from one sample of a study of blood T cell repertoires in COVID-19. The protocol was immunoSEQ multiplex PCR, while the TCRdb copy is restricted to in-frame clones and leaves out a portion. The repertoire has 110,000 or so clones, around 85% of them found once; the top ten carry 13%. Material for sequencing was peripheral blood. All receptors derive from a human donor in a cohort sampled during active COVID-19. CDR3s include the opening cysteine and the closing phenylalanine or tryptophan. D genes are given only for firm matches. Clone size is not always given. Where it is, it says once, few, many or a class for expanded clones.

clone size: .
V gene: TRBV30
D gene: .
J gene: TRBJ1-2
CDR3 protein: CAWSLQGLYGYTF
CDR3 DNA: TGTGCCTGGAGTTTACAGGGTCTGTATGGCTACACCTTC

clone size: .
V gene: TRBV7-2
D gene: TRBD2
J gene: TRBJ2-7
CDR3 protein: CASSLATSGPYEQYF
CDR3 DNA: TGTGCCAGCAGCTTAGCGACTAGCGGCCCCTACGAGCAGTACTTC

clone size: .
V gene: TRBV5-5
D gene: .
J gene: TRBJ2-7
CDR3 protein: CASSGERGLSYEQYF
CDR3 DNA: TGTGCCAGCAGTGGTGAGAGGGGGTTATCCTACGAGCAGTACTTC

clone size: few
V gene: TRBV4-1
D gene: .
J gene: TRBJ1-4
CDR3 protein: CASSPPDGSEKLFF
CDR3 DNA: TGCGCCAGCAGTCCTCCTGACGGGTCGGAAAAACTGTTTTTT

clone size: .
V gene: TRBV10-2
D gene: TRBD2
J gene: TRBJ2-3
CDR3 protein: CATKGLTSGGGTSTDTQYF
CDR3 DNA: TGCGCCACTAAAGGCCTGACTAGCGGGGGGGGAACTAGCACAGATACGCAGTATTTT

clone size: .
V gene: TRBV6-1
D gene: .
J gene: TRBJ2-1
CDR3 protein: CASSAFYTGPGSYNEQFF
CDR3 DNA: TGTGCCAGCAGTGCCTTCTATACAGGTCCAGGCTCCTACAATGAGCAGTTCTTC

clone size: once
V gene: TRBV9
D gene: TRBD1
J gene: TRBJ1-6
CDR3 protein: CASSASGTAGNSPLHF
CDR3 DNA: TGTGCCAGCAGCGCCTCCGGGACAGCAGGAAATTCACCCCTCCACTTT

clone size: .
V gene: TRBV6-1
D gene: .
J gene: TRBJ2-3
CDR3 protein: CASSEPPGDAHTDTQYF
CDR3 DNA: TGTGCCAGCAGTGAGCCCCCGGGTGACGCACACACAGATACGCAGTATTTT

clone size: .
V gene: TRBV24-1
D gene: TRBD1
J gene: TRBJ2-1
CDR3 protein: CATSRQGSSYNEQFF
CDR3 DNA: TGTGCCACCAGTCGACAGGGGAGCTCCTACAATGAGCAGTTCTTC

clone size: .
V gene: TRBV25-1
D gene: .
J gene: TRBJ1-1
CDR3 protein: CASRWGDTEAFF
CDR3 DNA: TGTGCCAGCAGGTGGGGGGACACTGAAGCTTTCTTT

clone size: .
V gene: TRBV6-2/TRBV6-3
D gene: .
J gene: TRBJ1-5
CDR3 protein: CASSSGEPSGEQPQHF
CDR3 DNA: TGTGCCAGCAGCTCTGGGGAGCCATCTGGAGAACAGCCCCAGCATTTT

clone size: .
V gene: TRBV3-1/TRBV3-2
D gene: .
J gene: TRBJ1-6
CDR3 protein: CASSQGPDTYNSPLHF
CDR3 DNA: TGTGCCAGCAGCCAAGGCCCTGACACATATAATTCACCCCTCCACTTT

clone size: .
V gene: TRBV19
D gene: .
J gene: TRBJ1-6
CDR3 protein: CASSIQGVEGNSPLHF
CDR3 DNA: TGTGCCAGTAGTATACAGGGCGTTGAAGGTAATTCACCCCTCCACTTT

clone size: .
V gene: TRBV18
D gene: .
J gene: TRBJ1-2
CDR3 protein: CASSPPELYGYTF
CDR3 DNA: TGTGCCAGCTCACCACCCGAACTCTATGGCTACACCTTC

clone size: .
V gene: TRBV28
D gene: .
J gene: TRBJ2-1
CDR3 protein: CASRSPGEFNEQFF
CDR3 DNA: TGTGCCAGCCGATCCCCGGGGGAATTCAATGAGCAGTTCTTC

clone size: .
V gene: TRBV12-5
D gene: TRBD2
J gene: TRBJ2-2
CDR3 protein: CASGLVHLAGGPRGTGELFF
CDR3 DNA: TGTGCTAGTGGTTTGGTACATCTAGCGGGGGGGCCCAGGGGCACCGGGGAGCTGTTTTTT

clone size: .
V gene: TRBV9
D gene: .
J gene: TRBJ2-4
CDR3 protein: CASSEGERNIQYF
CDR3 DNA: TGTGCCAGCAGCGAGGGGGAGAGAAACATTCAGTACTTC

clone size: .
V gene: TRBV6-5
D gene: .
J gene: TRBJ2-3
CDR3 protein: CASSFLTGTDTQYF
CDR3 DNA: TGTGCCAGCAGTTTCTTGACAGGCACAGATACGCAGTATTTT

clone size: once
V gene: TRBV12-3/TRBV12-4
D gene: TRBD1
J gene: TRBJ1-2
CDR3 protein: CASSSRGPGYTF
CDR3 DNA: TGTGCCAGCAGTTCCAGGGGGCCTGGCTACACCTTC

clone size: few
V gene: TRBV11-2
D gene: .
J gene: TRBJ2-7
CDR3 protein: CASSLTRDYEQYF
CDR3 DNA: TGTGCCAGCAGCTTAACCAGGGACTACGAGCAGTACTTC

clone size: .
V gene: TRBV9
D gene: .
J gene: TRBJ2-5
CDR3 protein: CASSNGQISHGTQYF
CDR3 DNA: TGTGCCAGCAGCAATGGACAGATCTCCCACGGGACCCAGTACTTC

clone size: .
V gene: TRBV19
D gene: .
J gene: TRBJ1-3
CDR3 protein: CASSMTNSGNTIYF
CDR3 DNA: TGTGCCAGTAGTATGACAAACTCTGGAAACACCATATATTTT

clone size: .
V gene: TRBV29-1
D gene: .
J gene: TRBJ2-4
CDR3 protein: CSVEERVTAKNIQYF
CDR3 DNA: TGCAGCGTTGAAGAAAGAGTCACAGCCAAAAACATTCAGTACTTC

clone size: .
V gene: TRBV28
D gene: .
J gene: TRBJ1-4
CDR3 protein: CASSSTTDWEKLFF
CDR3 DNA: TGTGCCAGCAGTTCAACCACAGATTGGGAAAAACTGTTTTTT

clone size: .
V gene: TRBV7-9
D gene: .
J gene: TRBJ2-3
CDR3 protein: CASSLTVTAYFTDTQYF
CDR3 DNA: TGTGCCAGCAGCTTGACGGTCACAGCTTATTTCACAGATACGCAGTATTTT

clone size: few
V gene: TRBV10-3
D gene: .
J gene: TRBJ1-1
CDR3 protein: CAISATSRTPGNTEAFF
CDR3 DNA: TGTGCCATCAGTGCCACGTCCCGCACCCCGGGAAACACTGAAGCTTTCTTT

clone size: .
V gene: TRBV29-1
D gene: TRBD1
J gene: TRBJ2-1
CDR3 protein: CSAEWTGNNEQFF
CDR3 DNA: TGCAGCGCCGAATGGACAGGGAACAATGAGCAGTTCTTC

clone size: .
V gene: TRBV11-2
D gene: TRBD1
J gene: TRBJ1-1
CDR3 protein: CASSPRPYGTGGNTEAFF
CDR3 DNA: TGTGCCAGCAGCCCGAGACCATATGGGACAGGGGGGAACACTGAAGCTTTCTTT

clone size: .
V gene: TRBV19
D gene: .
J gene: TRBJ1-2
CDR3 protein: CASHPGGGTRYGYTF
CDR3 DNA: TGTGCCAGTCATCCCGGGGGTGGCACCCGCTATGGCTACACCTTC

clone size: .
V gene: TRBV19
D gene: .
J gene: TRBJ1-5
CDR3 protein: CASTPGAGASQPQHF
CDR3 DNA: TGTGCCAGTACCCCGGGTGCAGGGGCGAGTCAGCCCCAGCATTTT

clone size: .
V gene: TRBV7-2
D gene: .
J gene: TRBJ2-3
CDR3 protein: CASSSPWGGPRTDTQYF
CDR3 DNA: TGTGCCAGCAGCTCTCCCTGGGGGGGGCCTCGCACAGATACGCAGTATTTT

clone size: once
V gene: TRBV9
D gene: TRBD2
J gene: TRBJ2-1
CDR3 protein: CASSVDLSGGRAEQFF
CDR3 DNA: TGTGCCAGCAGCGTAGACCTTAGCGGGGGGCGTGCTGAGCAGTTCTTC

clone size: .
V gene: TRBV27
D gene: TRBD1
J gene: TRBJ1-4
CDR3 protein: CASSSNRGRFEKLFF
CDR3 DNA: TGTGCCAGCAGTTCCAACAGGGGGAGGTTTGAAAAACTGTTTTTT

clone size: .
V gene: TRBV28
D gene: TRBD2
J gene: TRBJ2-7
CDR3 protein: CASSLISGGAPEQYF
CDR3 DNA: TGTGCCAGCAGTTTGATTAGCGGGGGGGCACCCGAGCAGTACTTC

clone size: .
V gene: TRBV3-1/TRBV3-2
D gene: .
J gene: TRBJ1-5
CDR3 protein: CASSQGGLNNQPQHF
CDR3 DNA: TGTGCCAGCAGCCAAGGTGGCCTTAACAATCAGCCCCAGCATTTT

clone size: few
V gene: TRBV6-5
D gene: TRBD1
J gene: TRBJ1-6
CDR3 protein: CASIQGVSPLHF
CDR3 DNA: TGTGCCAGCATACAGGGGGTTTCACCCCTCCACTTT

clone size: .
V gene: TRBV5-1
D gene: TRBD1
J gene: TRBJ1-4
CDR3 protein: CASSFGLDRGIDEKLFF
CDR3 DNA: TGCGCCAGCAGCTTCGGCCTGGACAGGGGGATTGATGAAAAACTGTTTTTT